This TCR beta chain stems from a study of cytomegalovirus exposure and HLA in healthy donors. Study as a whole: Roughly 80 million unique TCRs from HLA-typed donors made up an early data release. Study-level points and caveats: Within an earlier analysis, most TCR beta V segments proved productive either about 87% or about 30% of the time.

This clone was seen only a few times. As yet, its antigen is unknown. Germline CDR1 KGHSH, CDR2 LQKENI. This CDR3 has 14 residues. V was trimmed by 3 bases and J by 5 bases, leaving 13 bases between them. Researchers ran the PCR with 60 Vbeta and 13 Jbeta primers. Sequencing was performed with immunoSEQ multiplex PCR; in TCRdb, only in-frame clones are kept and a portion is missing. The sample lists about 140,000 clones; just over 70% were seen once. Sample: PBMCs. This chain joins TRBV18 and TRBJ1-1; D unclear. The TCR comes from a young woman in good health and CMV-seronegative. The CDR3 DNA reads TGTGCCAGCTCACCTAACAGTCAAGTTACTGAAGCTTTCTTT. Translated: CASSPNSQVTEAFF.